Below are 17 T cell receptor beta chains sequenced from a single sample in a study of radiotherapy plus CTLA-4 blockade in lung cancer. Only in-frame clones appear in the TCRdb table, and some are missing; sequencing was by immunoSEQ multiplex PCR. The sample carries tens of thousands of clones, more than 70% recorded once. The specimen was peripheral blood, collected from a patient treated with radiotherapy plus ipilimumab. These receptor sequences come from a human donor with non-small cell lung cancer who had a complete response to radiotherapy plus ipilimumab.

The chain couples TRBV27 to TRBJ1-5, with D maybe TRBD1 (6 bases). Trimming pared 2 bases from V and 6 bases from J, leaving 17 bases between. The CDR3 loop spans 16 amino acids. Germline CDR1 MNHEY, CDR2 SMNVEV (reference sequence). The CDR3 DNA follows: TGTGCCAGCAGTTTAGGGCGGGGGGCAACCTTTCAGCCCCAGCATTTT. Its translation is CASSLGRGATFQPQHF.

The rearrangement uses TRBV30 and TRBJ2-1; D is unresolved. CDR1 and CDR2 from the germline V gene are GTSNPN and SVGIG (reference sequence). Trimming took 0 bases from V and 0 from J, leaving 9 bases between them. The CDR3 is made up of 15 amino acids. CDR3 nucleotide sequence: TGTGCCTGGAGTGTATGGCTAGACTCCTACAATGAGCAGTTCTTC. Its translation is CAWSVWLDSYNEQFF.

J is TRBJ2-5 and V is TRBV7-6; TRBD2 matches 9 bases. Judging by the DNA end, TRBJ2-7 fits better; the J call may be wrong. The germline V gene has CDR1 SGHVS and CDR2 FNYEAQ. This CDR3 contains 13 residues. The CDR3 loop is CASSLGTSDEQYF. The CDR3 DNA follows: TGTGCCAGCAGCTTAGGGACTAGCGACGAGCAGTACTTC.

The genes are TRBV5-1 and TRBJ2-1; D gene unclear. The CDR3 sequence is 14 residues long. V was pared by 0 bases and J by 3 bases, with 7 bases between. CDR1 and CDR2 (germline): SGHRS, YFSETQ. The chain's CDR3 is CASSLAEIYNEQFF. CDR3 nucleotides: TGCGCCAGCAGCTTGGCAGAAATCTACAATGAGCAGTTCTTC.

The rearrangement joins TRBV5-5 to TRBJ1-3, with TRBD1 as a possible D gene (6 bases). This CDR3 has 14 amino acids. Germline V gene data show CDR1 as SGHKS and CDR2 as YYEKEE (reference sequence). V was cut by 3 bases and J by 4 bases, with 11 bases left in between. CDR3 in DNA: TGTGCCAGCAGCTCTGGACAGCTAGGAAACACCATATATTTT. This sequence encodes CASSSGQLGNTIYF.

The chain recombines TRBV2 with TRBJ2-1; TRBD1 matches at 9 bases. This CDR3 region has 17 residues. The ends lost 7 bases at V and 8 bases at J; junction bases unmatched: 18. Per the germline V gene, CDR1 is SNHLY and CDR2 is FYNNEI. CDR3 in amino acids: CASIDLGQGGLYDEQFF. The CDR3 DNA reads as TGTGCCAGCATCGATTTGGGACAGGGAGGATTATACGATGAGCAGTTCTTC.

V gene TRBV9 combines with J gene TRBJ2-2, with TRBD1 identical over 7 bases. The CDR3 is 16 amino acids. Trimming at V came to 4 bases and at J to 1 base, leaving 7 bases not matched to a gene. CDR1 and CDR2 from the germline V gene are SGDLS and YYNGEE. CDR3 DNA: TGTGCCAGCAGCCCCAGACAGGGACAGAACACCGGGGAGCTGTTTTTT. Amino acid sequence: CASSPRQGQNTGELFF.

This chain connects TRBV4-2 to TRBJ2-7; the D is unclear. V lost 5 bases to trimming and J lost 1 base, with 9 bases between them. This CDR3 has 13 residues. Germline CDR1 LGHNA, CDR2 YNFKEQ. CDR3 region: CASSLVESYEQYF. The CDR3 nucleotides read TGTGCCAGCAGCTTGGTAGAATCCTACGAGCAGTACTTC.

In DNA, the CDR3 is TGCGCCAGCAGTACCGGGACTAGGACCCAGTACTTC. Translated, it gives CASSTGTRTQYF. The genes are TRBV5-1 and TRBJ2-5, with 8 positions matching TRBD2. Losses at the gene ends were 5 bases for V and 7 bases for J; bases not matched to a gene: 4. The CDR3 has 12 residues. Germline CDR1 and CDR2: SGHRS and YFSETQ.

The V and J genes are TRBV9 and TRBJ2-3; D may be TRBD1 (6 bases). Germline V gene lookup returns CDR1 SGDLS and CDR2 YYNGEE. Trimming stripped 4 bases from V and 8 bases from J, with 11 bases between. The CDR3 runs 12 residues. The CDR3 loop is CASSQDRITQYF. The CDR3 DNA reads as TGTGCCAGCAGCCAAGACAGGATTACGCAGTATTTT.

The gene calls are TRBV6-5 and TRBJ2-7; D might be TRBD1 (5 bases). Germline V gene lookup returns CDR1 MNHEY and CDR2 SVGAGI. The CDR3 is 15 residues long. V gave up 0 bases and J gave up 7 bases, with 16 bases separating them. The CDR3 DNA reads as TGTGCCAGCAGTTACTCGCTAGGGGTGGTGGGAGAGCAGTACTTC. Its translation: CASSYSLGVVGEQYF.

This chain uses TRBV10-3 with TRBJ2-7; D is ambiguous. Germline CDR1 reads ENHRY; CDR2 reads SYGVKD. The CDR3 loop spans 13 amino acids. Trimming cost V 3 bases and J 5 bases, with 11 bases left between them. In nucleotides, the CDR3 is TGTGCCATCAGTGACCGGCAGGCCCACGAGCAGTACTTC. It specifies CAISDRQAHEQYF.

This chain uses TRBV19 with TRBJ1-5; D not resolved. With 0 bases removed from V and 4 bases from J, the gap between germline ends came to 13 bases. The CDR3 has 16 residues. The germline CDR1 and CDR2 sequences are LNHDA and SQIVND (reference sequence). The DNA of the CDR3 is TGTGCCAGTAGTATAGAGGTTACCGTTAGAAATCAGCCCCAGCATTTT. Protein product: CASSIEVTVRNQPQHF.

The chain carries TRBV19 and TRBJ2-2; TRBD2 agrees at 9 bases. The germline CDR1 and CDR2 sequences are LNHDA and SQIVND (reference sequence). Trimming at V came to 5 bases and at J to 4 bases, leaving 2 bases not matched to a gene. This CDR3 has 14 amino acids. This chain's CDR3 is CASSAGGLTGELFF. The CDR3 nucleotides are TGTGCCAGTAGTGCGGGAGGGCTCACCGGGGAGCTGTTTTTT.

The V call is TRBV5-1, the J call TRBJ1-3; D gene uncertain. The CDR3 has 17 amino acids. Germline assignment: CDR1 SGHRS and CDR2 YFSETQ. V lost 1 base, J lost 3 bases, and 17 bases lay in between. The CDR3 DNA reads as TGCGCCAGCAGCTTGAGTACCGCTCAACCGGGTGGAAACACCATATATTTT. Protein sequence: CASSLSTAQPGGNTIYF.

This chain joins TRBV15 and TRBJ1-5, with a weak D call TRBD1 (6 bases). CDR3 length: 15 residues. The germline gives CDR1 LNHNV, CDR2 YYDKDF (reference sequence). The V end was cut by 4 bases, the J end by 4 bases, with 14 bases between. In DNA, the CDR3 is TGTGCCACCAGCAACACCCGGACAGTTAATCAGCCCCAGCATTTT. It specifies CATSNTRTVNQPQHF.

The chain links TRBV27 to TRBJ2-7; 9 nucleotides align to TRBD1. The CDR3 is 16 amino acids. Germline-derived CDR1 and CDR2 are MNHEY and SMNVEV (reference sequence). V trimming: 8 bases; J trimming: 4 bases; junction bases outside the gene matches: 15. The CDR3 protein is CASSSRTGTGSYEQYF. Written as DNA, the CDR3 is TGTGCCAGCTCCTCAAGGACCGGGACAGGGTCTTACGAGCAGTACTTC.